This TCR beta chain was identified in a study of T-cell reconstitution after alpha-beta-depleted transplantation in children. TCRbeta library preparation incorporated unique molecular identifiers. One entry per CDR3 protein results from TCRdb running MiXCR on the PCR reads. The sample contains around 370,000 distinct CDR3 sequences, 10% of which appear only once. The germline V and J ends were trimmed by 3 bases and 9 bases, with 11 bases remaining between them. CDR1 DFQATT and CDR2 SNEGSKA come from the germline V gene (reference sequence). CDR3 length: 12 amino acids. The input for sequencing was PBMCs from the stem cell graft donor, taken from the stem cell graft. The receptor was isolated from a human donor who donated a stem cell graft to a child with acute lymphoblastic leukemia. This chain joins TRBV20-1 and TRBJ2-2; D might be TRBD1 or TRBD2, each matching 5 bases. The CDR3 loop reads CSASMGDRELFF. CDR3 bases: TGCAGTGCTAGTATGGGGGACCGGGAGCTGTTTTTT.